This TCR beta chain emerged from a study of T cell responses to AZD1222 COVID-19 vaccine (dated by TCRdb to the early 2020s). Describing the broader study: TCR sequencing covered fewer than 250 trial participants: about 210 given two doses of AZD1222 and about 26 given two doses of MenACWY control vaccine. Trial participants were enrolled into age subgroups of 18-55, 56-69 and 70-plus years, which contained roughly 150, 30 and 60 TCR-sequenced participants, respectively.

This clone was found a few times. Its antigen is still unknown. Per-base quality was not reported, and no clone a single base away is much larger than it. The CDR3 regions of human TCRbeta chains were analyzed by immunosequencing. The study's own analysis went as follows. TCRs in the repertoires were compared against a reference library of SARS-CoV-2-specific TCRs that had been generated with the MIRA antigen-specificity platform. Breadth meant the fraction of unique TCRs that were SARS-CoV-2-associated, whereas depth meant the fraction of total T cells that were SARS-CoV-2-associated. Using the MIRA data, each spike-specific TCR was mapped to the spike region that the TCR reacts to and placed in a CD4 or CD8 class. Log10-transformed breadth and depth values were compared by one-way ANOVA with Sidak's multiple comparisons tests. This is the immuneACCESS table as TCRdb keeps it, with only in-frame sequences that have V and J called. A part of the clones is gone; compared with another copy, unresolved V genes explain less than half, and the rest is unexplained. V and J calls and clone size come straight from that table; D and trimming were deduced from the DNA. Counted in this sample were over 60,000 clones; 80% of them appeared once. The ten largest clones take up over 12% of the sample.

This sample's time point label indicates: about 28 days (+/-7) after the second vaccine dose. Because spike-specific TCR depth and breadth did not differ between the two schedules, AZD1222 recipients who got a second dose at roughly 4 weeks were pooled with those who got a second dose at roughly 12 weeks. Vaccinee samples were obtained from the UK trials COV001 and COV002, which included a single-blind randomized controlled phase 2/3 trial of AZD1222 (ChAdOx1 nCoV-19) in healthy adults. For TCRbeta chain sequencing, PBMC samples were collected from trial participants at day 0 and at day 28 after the second dose. The full study reports these points: In the small 56-69-year group, the increase in depth fell short of significance, most likely because of low power. Only 5 to 7 AZD1222 recipients were SARS-CoV-2 seropositive at baseline, limiting conclusions about previously exposed vaccinees. After two AZD1222 doses, spike-specific TCR breadth and depth were significantly higher than at day 0 and than in MenACWY recipients. Epitopes outside the regions mutated in the B.1.351 and B.1.1.7 variants were reportedly recognized by nearly half of the unique spike-specific TCRs. Participants were mostly white British, with more females than males. The authors suggested clonal diversity may have been underestimated. CD4 TCRs associated with the vaccine covered the entire spike protein, and the dominant responses were in regions 160-218 and 743-854. Because no day 14 peak-response samples were available, repertoires were characterized only after the peak T cell response.

This specimen was peripheral blood, taken 28 days after the second AZD1222 dose. The sequence was obtained from an adult who received the AZD1222 COVID-19 vaccine.

The CDR3 reads as follows: CASSSQGGSGELFF. The nucleotide sequence is given as TGTGCCAGCAGCTCACAGGGGGGGTCCGGGGAGCTGTTTTTT. Recombination linked TRBV5-4 to TRBJ2-2, with TRBD1 perhaps the D gene, on 8 matching bases. The trim is 3 bases for V and 6 bases for J, with a gap of 12 bases between the germline ends. From cysteine to phenylalanine, the CDR3 is 14 amino acids long. The DNA shown is the 42-base CDR3, in frame from base 1. Via the germline V gene (reference sequence), CDR1 is SGHNT and CDR2 YYREEE.